Shown below are 21 T cell receptor beta chains from a single sample sequenced in a study of cytomegalovirus exposure and HLA in healthy donors. Researchers ran the PCR with 60 Vbeta and 13 Jbeta primers. The repertoire was sequenced with immunoSEQ multiplex PCR; TCRdb's copy has only in-frame clones and lacks some. The sample contains around 200,000 clones, roughly 90% of which appear only once. The source material was PBMCs. Every receptor here comes from a woman aged 30 to 39 in good health and CMV-seronegative.

The chain carries TRBV11-2 and TRBJ2-5, with TRBD1 as a possible D gene (6 bases). The DNA end is more similar to TRBJ2-7, so the J call may be wrong. Germline V lookup: CDR1 SGHAT, CDR2 FQNNGV. The CDR3 contains 13 residues. CDR3 nucleotides: TGTGCCAGCAGCCCCGGGACATTCCGCGAGCAGTACTTC. This encodes CASSPGTFREQYF.

Only a few counts were recorded for this clone. This chain joins TRBV30 and TRBJ2-2; the D is unclear. Between the trimmed V and J ends, which lost 0 bases and 7 bases, there was a span of 9 bases. The germline V gene encodes CDR1 GTSNPN and CDR2 SVGIG (reference sequence). The length of the CDR3 is 13 residues. The CDR3 reads CAWSVWSGGELFF. CDR3 DNA sequence: TGTGCCTGGAGTGTATGGTCGGGCGGGGAGCTGTTTTTT.

This clone has only one observation. The chain employs TRBV5-8 and TRBJ2-1; TRBD2 matches at 8 bases. Germline values: CDR1 SGHTS, CDR2 YDEGEE. The V segment lost 0 bases and the J segment 8 bases; nucleotides outside the gene matches: 4. This CDR3 has 14 residues. The CDR3, as DNA: TGTGCCAGCAGCTTGGGACTAGCGTTCGATGAGCAGTTCTTC. Translation: CASSLGLAFDEQFF.

The chain joins TRBV7-6 to TRBJ2-7, with 7 bases that match TRBD1. V dropped 5 bases and J dropped 5; count of bases not matched to a gene: 12. Germline loops: CDR1 SGHVS, CDR2 FNYEAQ. The CDR3 runs to 15 residues. The CDR3 loop is CASSITQGNRNEQYF. CDR3 DNA sequence: TGTGCCAGCAGCATCACACAGGGGAATAGGAACGAGCAGTACTTC.

This rearrangement joins TRBV6-1 to TRBJ2-1; TRBD2 agrees at 8 bases. From germline, CDR1 is MNHNS and CDR2 SASEGT. The CDR3 covers 19 residues. The V segment lost 0 bases and the J segment 7 bases; nucleotides outside the gene matches: 17. CDR3 nucleotide sequence: TGTGCCAGCAGTGAAGCTGTGCCCCCCTTTGCGGGAGGTGCAAATGAGCAGTTCTTC. This sequence encodes CASSEAVPPFAGGANEQFF.

The chain joins TRBV5-1 to TRBJ2-2; no definite D call. Germline lookup yields CDR1 SGHRS and CDR2 YFSETQ. The CDR3 spans 15 residues. V was clipped by 0 bases and J by 5 bases, with 11 bases between them. This CDR3 is CASSLVAPRTGELFF. The CDR3 region has the DNA TGCGCCAGCAGCTTGGTGGCCCCCCGAACCGGGGAGCTGTTTTTT.

The chain is built from TRBV10-3 and TRBJ2-3; the match to TRBD2 covers 11 bases. The germline CDR1 and CDR2 sequences are ENHRY and SYGVKD. This CDR3 spans 19 amino acids. Unmatched junction bases numbered 14, after V lost 3 bases and J lost 3 bases. The CDR3 DNA follows: TGTGCCATCAGTGACCGAACTAGCGGGGGCCCGGTTGGGACAGATACGCAGTATTTT. This sequence encodes CAISDRTSGGPVGTDTQYF.

The rearrangement links TRBV25-1 to TRBJ2-5; the match to TRBD2 covers 11 bases. This CDR3 comprises 15 residues. With 8 bases clipped from V and 5 bases from J, the junction kept 10 bases outside the gene matches. Per the germline V gene, CDR1 is MGHDK and CDR2 is SYGVNS. The CDR3 bases are TGTGCCAGCGGAGGTAGCGGGAGGGCCCATGAGACCCAGTACTTC. Protein sequence: CASGGSGRAHETQYF.

The chain recombines TRBV5-1 with TRBJ2-7; 8 nucleotides match TRBD1. CDR1 is SGHRS, CDR2 YFSETQ, per germline. This CDR3 is 16 amino acids long. Trimming removed 5 bases from V and 0 bases from J; junction bases left unmatched: 10. In DNA form, the CDR3 reads TGCGCCAGCAGTTTACCCTCGGACAGGGCCTCCTACGAGCAGTACTTC. Protein: CASSLPSDRASYEQYF.

The chain joins TRBV9 to TRBJ2-3, with TRBD1 as a possible D gene (6 bases). V was shortened by 0 bases and J by 4 bases, with 21 bases between the two germline ends. The CDR3 spans 18 residues. The germline V gene encodes CDR1 SGDLS and CDR2 YYNGEE. The CDR3 is CASSVATYEGGGADTQYF. As DNA, the CDR3 is TGTGCCAGCAGCGTAGCTACTTACGAAGGGGGTGGGGCAGATACGCAGTATTTT.

A few counts support this clone. The chain employs TRBV6-1 and TRBJ2-7, with D possibly being TRBD1 (6 bases). Germline-derived CDR1 and CDR2 are MNHNS and SASEGT. V was cut by 0 bases and J by 1 base, with 13 bases left in between. The CDR3 sequence is 16 residues long. CDR3 region: CASSEALLDSSYEQYF. The DNA for the CDR3 is TGTGCCAGCAGTGAAGCCCTATTGGACAGTTCCTACGAGCAGTACTTC.

The rearrangement joins TRBV21-1 to TRBJ2-5; no DNA check was done on the table's D call, TRBD2. TRBV21-1 is assigned pseudogene status. The CDR3 has 15 amino acids. The CDR3 loop reads CASSKTRARQETQYF. CDR3 coding DNA: TGTGCCAGCAGCAAAACGAGGGCCAGACAAGAGACCCAGTACTTC.

The chain links TRBV6-1 to TRBJ2-7; 8 nucleotides agree with TRBD1. The CDR3 consists of 13 residues. Germline-derived CDR1 and CDR2 are MNHNS and SASEGT. V shed 6 bases, J shed 2 bases, and the junction held 3 bases outside the gene matches. The CDR3 DNA reads as TGTGCCAGCAGATACAGGGGGACCTACGAGCAGTACTTC. Residues: CASRYRGTYEQYF.

The rearrangement links TRBV30 to TRBJ2-3, with D possibly TRBD2 on 5 matching bases. Per the germline V gene, CDR1 is GTSNPN and CDR2 is SVGIG (reference sequence). V was pared by 2 bases and J by 0 bases, with 12 bases between. The CDR3 extends over 15 amino acids. CDR3 region: CAWSRTRRSTDTQYF. CDR3 in DNA: TGTGCCTGGAGTAGGACTCGGCGTAGCACAGATACGCAGTATTTT.

This clone was seen only once. CDR3 loop: CASSESTGTLSYEQYF. DNA of the CDR3: TGTGCCAGCTCAGAAAGTACCGGGACACTTTCCTACGAGCAGTACTTC. The chain employs TRBV18 and TRBJ2-7, with a weak D call TRBD1 (6 bases). The V gene lost 5 bases and the J gene lost 1 base, with 18 bases spanning the gap. This CDR3 spans 16 amino acids. CDR1 is KGHSH and CDR2 is LQKENI in the germline V gene.

The rearrangement uses TRBV7-9 and TRBJ1-1; 9 nucleotides align to TRBD1. V lost 5 bases, J lost 5 bases, and 3 bases stayed unmatched. This CDR3 has 13 residues. Germline-derived CDR1 and CDR2 are SEHNR and FQNEAQ (reference sequence). CDR3 region: CASSVTGGTEAFF. The CDR3 DNA is TGTGCCAGCAGCGTGACAGGGGGGACTGAAGCTTTCTTT.

V usage is TRBV28 and J usage is TRBJ1-2; 8 bases agree with TRBD1. This CDR3 region has 14 residues. Germline CDR1 is MDHEN and CDR2 is SYDVKM. The V gene end was trimmed by 6 bases and the J gene end by 7 bases; junction bases not matched to a gene: 10. This chain's CDR3 is CASRLNRGKFGYTF. CDR3 in DNA: TGTGCCAGCAGACTCAACAGGGGGAAGTTTGGCTACACCTTC.

The chain carries TRBV28 and TRBJ1-2; 8 positions agree with TRBD1. The V gene's germline CDR1 is MDHEN and CDR2 SYDVKM. V was clipped by 5 bases and J by 3 bases; unmatched bases: 11. The CDR3 is 16 residues long. The CDR3: CASSPPATGVDYGYTF. The CDR3 DNA is TGTGCCAGCAGTCCACCCGCGACAGGGGTAGACTATGGCTACACCTTC.

To note about this clone: This specimen includes other DNA sequences encoding the same CDR3. The chain couples TRBV18 to TRBJ1-3; 7 nucleotides line up with TRBD1. The V and J ends lost 4 bases and 2 bases, in that order; junction bases with no gene match: 2. The CDR3 consists of 14 residues. Germline values: CDR1 KGHSH, CDR2 LQKENI. CDR3 region: CASSQGQAGNTIYF. CDR3 nucleotides: TGTGCCAGCTCACAAGGACAGGCTGGAAACACCATATATTTT.

The chain is built from TRBV28 and TRBJ1-1; D gene unclear. V lost 2 bases, J lost 6 bases, and 19 bases lay in between. The CDR3 runs 16 residues. Per germline, CDR1 MDHEN and CDR2 SYDVKM. DNA for the CDR3: TGTGCCAGCAGTTTAAGAGTCTTTGGAGGGTTAGCTGAAGCTTTCTTT. It specifies CASSLRVFGGLAEAFF.

The chain employs TRBV19 and TRBJ2-1; TRBD1 aligns across 8 bases. CDR3 length: 12 residues. CDR1 is LNHDA, CDR2 SQIVND, per germline (reference sequence). Unmatched junction bases numbered 4, after V lost 9 bases and J lost 6 bases. CDR3 sequence (DNA): TGTGCCAGCTCGGGACAGGTCAATGAGCAGTTCTTC. This sequence encodes CASSGQVNEQFF.